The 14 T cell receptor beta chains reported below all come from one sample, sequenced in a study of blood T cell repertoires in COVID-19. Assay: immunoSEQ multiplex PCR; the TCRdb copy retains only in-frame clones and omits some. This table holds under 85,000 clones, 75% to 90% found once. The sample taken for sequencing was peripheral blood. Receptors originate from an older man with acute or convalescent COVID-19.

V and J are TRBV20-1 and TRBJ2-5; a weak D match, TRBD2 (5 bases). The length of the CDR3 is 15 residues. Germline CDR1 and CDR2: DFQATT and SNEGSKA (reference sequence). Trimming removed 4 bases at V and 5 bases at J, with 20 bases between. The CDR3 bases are TGCAGTGCTAATGACCCCCGGCTGCGGGCGGAGACCCAGTACTTC. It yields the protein CSANDPRLRAETQYF.

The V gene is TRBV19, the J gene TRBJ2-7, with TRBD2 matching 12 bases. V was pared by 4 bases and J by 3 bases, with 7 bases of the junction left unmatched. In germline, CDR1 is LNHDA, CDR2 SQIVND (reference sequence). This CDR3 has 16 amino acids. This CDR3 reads CASSTTRLAGVYEQYF. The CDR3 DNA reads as TGTGCCAGTAGTACGACAAGACTAGCGGGAGTCTACGAGCAGTACTTC.

The CDR3 region is CASSFGQAYQETQYF. The CDR3 DNA sequence: TGTGCCAGCAGCTTTGGACAGGCGTACCAAGAGACCCAGTACTTC. This chain joins TRBV11-2 and TRBJ2-5, with 7 bases aligning to TRBD1. Germline loops: CDR1 SGHAT, CDR2 FQNNGV. Trimming cost V 3 bases and J 0 bases; bases outside gene matches: 4. The CDR3 has 15 amino acids.

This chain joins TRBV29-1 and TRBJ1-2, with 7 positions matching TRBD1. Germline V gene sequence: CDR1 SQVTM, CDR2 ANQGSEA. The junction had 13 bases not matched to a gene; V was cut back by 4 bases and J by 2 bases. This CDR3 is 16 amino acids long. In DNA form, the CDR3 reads TGCAGCGTTGGATTAAGGGGGCAGAATGGGAACTATGGCTACACCTTC. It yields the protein CSVGLRGQNGNYGYTF.

DNA for the CDR3: TGTGCCAGCAGTGAATCCCTTCTGAACACTGAAGCTTTCTTT. Translating it yields CASSESLLNTEAFF. This sequence joins TRBV6-1 and TRBJ1-1, with D unresolved. From germline, CDR1 is MNHNS and CDR2 SASEGT. CDR3 length: 14 residues. With 2 bases removed from V and 0 bases from J, the gap between germline ends came to 7 bases.

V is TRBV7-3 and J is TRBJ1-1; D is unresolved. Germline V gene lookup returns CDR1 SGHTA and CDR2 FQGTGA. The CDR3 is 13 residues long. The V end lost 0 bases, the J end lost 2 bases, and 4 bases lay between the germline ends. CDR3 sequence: CASSLTANTEAFF. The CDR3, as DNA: TGTGCCAGCAGCTTAACGGCAAACACTGAAGCTTTCTTT.

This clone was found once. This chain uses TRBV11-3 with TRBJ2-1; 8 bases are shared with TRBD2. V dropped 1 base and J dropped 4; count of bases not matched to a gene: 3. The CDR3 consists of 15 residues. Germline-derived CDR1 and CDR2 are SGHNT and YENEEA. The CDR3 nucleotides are TGTGCCAGCAGCTTAGCGTCTAGCGGGTACAATGAGCAGTTCTTC. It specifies CASSLASSGYNEQFF.

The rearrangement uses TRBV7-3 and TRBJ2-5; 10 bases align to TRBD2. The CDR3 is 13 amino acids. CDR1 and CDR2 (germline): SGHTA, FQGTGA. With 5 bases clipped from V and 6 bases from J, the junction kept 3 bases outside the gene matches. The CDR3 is CASSDSGGKTQYF. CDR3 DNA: TGTGCCAGCAGCGATAGCGGGGGGAAGACCCAGTACTTC.

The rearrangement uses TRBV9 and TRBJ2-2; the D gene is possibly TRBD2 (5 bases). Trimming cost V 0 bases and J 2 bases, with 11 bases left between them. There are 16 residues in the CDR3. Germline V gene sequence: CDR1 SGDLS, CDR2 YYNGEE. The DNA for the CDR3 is TGTGCCAGCAGCGTAGAACTAGTCCGTAACACCGGGGAGCTGTTTTTT. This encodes CASSVELVRNTGELFF.

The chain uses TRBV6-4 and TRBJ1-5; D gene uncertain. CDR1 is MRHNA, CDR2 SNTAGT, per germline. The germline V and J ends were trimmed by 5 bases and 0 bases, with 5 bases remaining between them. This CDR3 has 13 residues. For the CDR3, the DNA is TGTGCCAGCAGTCTGTCTAGCAATCAGCCCCAGCATTTT. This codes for CASSLSSNQPQHF.

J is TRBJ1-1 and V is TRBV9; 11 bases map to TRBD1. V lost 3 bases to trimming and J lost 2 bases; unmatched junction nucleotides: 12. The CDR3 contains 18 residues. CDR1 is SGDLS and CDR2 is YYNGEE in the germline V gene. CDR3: CASSASPGQGVLNTEAFF. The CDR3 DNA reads TGTGCCAGCAGCGCCTCACCGGGACAGGGGGTTCTAAACACTGAAGCTTTCTTT.

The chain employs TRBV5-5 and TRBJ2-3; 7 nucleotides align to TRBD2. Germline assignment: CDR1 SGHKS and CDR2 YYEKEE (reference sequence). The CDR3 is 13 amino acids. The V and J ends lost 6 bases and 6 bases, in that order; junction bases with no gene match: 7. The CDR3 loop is CASIGLGDDTQYF. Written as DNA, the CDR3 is TGTGCCAGCATCGGACTAGGTGACGATACGCAGTATTTT. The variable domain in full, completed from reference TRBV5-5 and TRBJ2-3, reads DAGVTQSPTHLIKTRGQQVTLRCSPISGHKSVSWYQQVLGQGPQFIFQYYEKEERGRGNFPDRFSARQFPNYSSELNVNALLLGDSALYLCASIGLGDDTQYFGPGTRLTVL.

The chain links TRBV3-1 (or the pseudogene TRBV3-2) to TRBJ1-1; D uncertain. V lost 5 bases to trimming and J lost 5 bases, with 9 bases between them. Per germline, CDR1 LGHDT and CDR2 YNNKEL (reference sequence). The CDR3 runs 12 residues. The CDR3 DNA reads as TGTGCCAGCAGCACACACACGACTGAAGCTTTCTTT. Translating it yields CASSTHTTEAFF.

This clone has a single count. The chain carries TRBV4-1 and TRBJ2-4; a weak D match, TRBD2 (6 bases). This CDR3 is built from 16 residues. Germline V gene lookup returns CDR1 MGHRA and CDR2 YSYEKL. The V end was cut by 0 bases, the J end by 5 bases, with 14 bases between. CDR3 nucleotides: TGCGCCAGCAGCCAAGAAAATGGGGGGATTGAAAACATTCAGTACTTC. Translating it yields CASSQENGGIENIQYF.